The TCR beta chain under discussion was sequenced for a study of blood T cells in healthy people across ages. Study observations and caveats: Diversity was higher, and naive CD4+ cells more numerous, in long-lived donors than in aged donors.

With a J-beta primer mix and a sample-barcoded 5' primer, a second PCR ran about 6 to 11 cycles. Every sample produced at least 3 million CDR3-containing paired-end reads. Via MiXCR, TCRdb re-called the 5' RACE reads, giving one row per CDR3 protein. Of about 1.8 million distinct CDR3 sequences listed, around half are singletons. This clonotype was counted a single time. The antigen is not known. The sample was blood. This receptor was taken from a woman aged 40 to 50 in good health.

The CDR3 coding sequence is TGTGCCAGCAGCAGGCAGGGGGCGGCGGATGAAAAACTGTTTTTT. Encoded protein: CASSRQGAADEKLFF. This rearrangement joins TRBV7-2 to TRBJ1-4, with TRBD1 matching over 8 bases. The CDR3 loop spans 15 amino acids. The germline gives CDR1 SGHTA, CDR2 FQGNSA. Unmatched junction bases numbered 8, after V lost 5 bases and J lost 6 bases.